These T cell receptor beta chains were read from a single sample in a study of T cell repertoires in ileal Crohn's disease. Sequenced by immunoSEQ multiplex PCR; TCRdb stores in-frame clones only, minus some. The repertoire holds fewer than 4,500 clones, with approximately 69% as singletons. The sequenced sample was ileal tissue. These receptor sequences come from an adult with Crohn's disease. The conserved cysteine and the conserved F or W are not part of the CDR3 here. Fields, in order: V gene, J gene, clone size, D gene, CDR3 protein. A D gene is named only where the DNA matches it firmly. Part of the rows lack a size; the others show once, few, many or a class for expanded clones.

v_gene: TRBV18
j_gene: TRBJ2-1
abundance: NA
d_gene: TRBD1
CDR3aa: ASSPTGGSYNEQF

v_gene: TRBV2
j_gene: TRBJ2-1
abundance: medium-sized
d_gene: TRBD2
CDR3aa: ASSEEAGDRLGEQF

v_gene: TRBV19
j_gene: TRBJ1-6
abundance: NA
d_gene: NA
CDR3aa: ASMSGINSPLH

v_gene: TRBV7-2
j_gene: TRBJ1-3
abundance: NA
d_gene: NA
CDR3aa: ASSWDGSSGNTIY

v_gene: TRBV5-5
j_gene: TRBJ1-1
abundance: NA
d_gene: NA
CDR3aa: ASSKTGRSEAF

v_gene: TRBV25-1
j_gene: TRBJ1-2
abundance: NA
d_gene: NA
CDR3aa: ASSAGFRAGDYGYT

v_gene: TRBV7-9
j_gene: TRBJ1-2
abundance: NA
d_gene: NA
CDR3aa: ASSLVAVAPSGYT

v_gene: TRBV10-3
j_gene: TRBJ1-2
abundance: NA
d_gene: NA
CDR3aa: AISALRGGADGYT

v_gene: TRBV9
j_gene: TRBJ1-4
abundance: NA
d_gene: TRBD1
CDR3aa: ASSVGQGANEKLF

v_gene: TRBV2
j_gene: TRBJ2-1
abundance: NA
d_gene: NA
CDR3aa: ASSIVGHPRYEQF

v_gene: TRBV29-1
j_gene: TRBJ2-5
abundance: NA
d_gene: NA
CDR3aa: SAATAQETQY

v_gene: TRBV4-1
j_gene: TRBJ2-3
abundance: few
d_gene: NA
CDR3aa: ASSQDGGGKNTDTQY

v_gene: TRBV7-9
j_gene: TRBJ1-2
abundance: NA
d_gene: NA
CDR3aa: ASSFIRTDYGYT

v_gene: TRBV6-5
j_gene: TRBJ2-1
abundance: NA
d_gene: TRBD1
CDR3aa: ASSYGAGGPYNEQF

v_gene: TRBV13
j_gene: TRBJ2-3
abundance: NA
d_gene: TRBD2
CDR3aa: ASSLSIAGGTDTQY

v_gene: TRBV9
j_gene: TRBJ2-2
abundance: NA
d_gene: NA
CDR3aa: ASSTQGSAGELF

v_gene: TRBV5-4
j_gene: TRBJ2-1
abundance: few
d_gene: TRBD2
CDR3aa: ASSGSGSYNEQF

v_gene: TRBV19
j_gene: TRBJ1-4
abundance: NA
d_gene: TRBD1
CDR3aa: ASSIRTGPNEKLF

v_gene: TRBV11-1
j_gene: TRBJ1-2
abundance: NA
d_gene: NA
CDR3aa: ASRRDKNYGYT

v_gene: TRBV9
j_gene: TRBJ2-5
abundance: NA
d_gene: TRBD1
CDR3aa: ASSVMGQQETQY

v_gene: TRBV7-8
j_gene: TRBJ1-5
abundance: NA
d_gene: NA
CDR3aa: ASSKDRLSNQPQH

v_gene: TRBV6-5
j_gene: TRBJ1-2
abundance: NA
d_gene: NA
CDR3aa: ASSSTGNYGYT

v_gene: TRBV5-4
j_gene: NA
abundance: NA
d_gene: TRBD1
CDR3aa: ASSRTGGNTYEQY

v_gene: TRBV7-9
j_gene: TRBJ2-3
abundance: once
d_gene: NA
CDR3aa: ASRGGPTDTQY

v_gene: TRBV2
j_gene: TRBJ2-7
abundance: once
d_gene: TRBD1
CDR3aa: ATEDRSSYEQY

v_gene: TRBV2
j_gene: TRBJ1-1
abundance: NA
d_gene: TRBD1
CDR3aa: ASSEGQGIYAEAF

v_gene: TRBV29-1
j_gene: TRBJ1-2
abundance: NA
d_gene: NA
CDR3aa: SVGANYGYT

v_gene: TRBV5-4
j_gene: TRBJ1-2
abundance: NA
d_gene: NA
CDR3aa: ASSLAGGIYGYT

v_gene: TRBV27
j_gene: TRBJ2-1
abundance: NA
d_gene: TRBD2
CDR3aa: ASSLAAGDYNEQF

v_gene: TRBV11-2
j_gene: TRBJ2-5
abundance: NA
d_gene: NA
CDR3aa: ASSSGGFRQETQY

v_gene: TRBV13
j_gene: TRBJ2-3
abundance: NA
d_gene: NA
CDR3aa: ASSHPGLNTQY

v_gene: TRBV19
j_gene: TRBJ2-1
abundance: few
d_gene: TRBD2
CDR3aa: ASSGDYREQF

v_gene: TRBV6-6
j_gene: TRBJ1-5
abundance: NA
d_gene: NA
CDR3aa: ASSPQDVHQPQH

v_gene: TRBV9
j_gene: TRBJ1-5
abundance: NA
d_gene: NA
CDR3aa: ASSVDGARNQPQH

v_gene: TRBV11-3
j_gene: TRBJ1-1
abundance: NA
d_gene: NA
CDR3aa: ASSLAWGGASEAF

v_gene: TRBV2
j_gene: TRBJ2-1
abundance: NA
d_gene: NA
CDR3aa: ATNWGAYNEQF

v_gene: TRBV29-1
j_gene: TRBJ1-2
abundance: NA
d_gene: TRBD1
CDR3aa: SVRDRGNGYT

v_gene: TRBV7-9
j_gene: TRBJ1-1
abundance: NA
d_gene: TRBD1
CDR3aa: ASSPLNPGQGFPEAF

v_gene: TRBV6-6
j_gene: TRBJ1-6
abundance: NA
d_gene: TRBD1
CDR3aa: ASSYSIQGDSPLH

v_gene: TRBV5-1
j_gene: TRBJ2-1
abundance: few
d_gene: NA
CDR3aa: ASSLGGDFYNEQF

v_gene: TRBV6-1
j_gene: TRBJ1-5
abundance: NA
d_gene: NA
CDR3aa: ASEGLRANQPQH

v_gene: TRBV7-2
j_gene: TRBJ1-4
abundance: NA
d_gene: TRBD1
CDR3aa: ASSLTTGVNEKLF

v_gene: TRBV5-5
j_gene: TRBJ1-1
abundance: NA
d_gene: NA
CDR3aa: ASSFAGGLSNTEAF

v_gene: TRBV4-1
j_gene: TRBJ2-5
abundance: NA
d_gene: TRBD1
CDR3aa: ASSPWTGQETQY

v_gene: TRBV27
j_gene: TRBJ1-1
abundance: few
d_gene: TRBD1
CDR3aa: ASSLRTGDTEAF